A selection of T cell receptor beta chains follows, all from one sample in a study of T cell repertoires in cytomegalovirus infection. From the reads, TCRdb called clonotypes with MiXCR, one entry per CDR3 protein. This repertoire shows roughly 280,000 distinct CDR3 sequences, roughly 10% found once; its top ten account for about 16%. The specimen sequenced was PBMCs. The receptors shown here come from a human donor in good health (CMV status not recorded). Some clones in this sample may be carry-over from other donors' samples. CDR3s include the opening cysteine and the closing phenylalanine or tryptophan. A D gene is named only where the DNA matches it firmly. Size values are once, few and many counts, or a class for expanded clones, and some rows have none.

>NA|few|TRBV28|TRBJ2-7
TGTGCCAGCAGTTTAATTGGCCTCTACGAGCAGTACTTC
CASSLIGLYEQYF
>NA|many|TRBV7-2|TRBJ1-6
TGTGCCAGCAGCTGGGGAGGGGTTAATTCACCCCTCCACTTT
CASSWGGVNSPLHF
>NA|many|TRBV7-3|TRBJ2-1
TGTGCCAGCAGCTTATTGGGGAGGTCGGACAATGAGCAGTTCTTC
CASSLLGRSDNEQFF
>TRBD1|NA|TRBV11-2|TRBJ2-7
TGTGCCAGCAGCTTAGACCCTTCCAGGGGGCGGCAGTACTTC
CASSLDPSRGRQYF
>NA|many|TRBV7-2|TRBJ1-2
TGTGCCAGCAGCTTGCGGACGGATGGCTACACCTTC
CASSLRTDGYTF
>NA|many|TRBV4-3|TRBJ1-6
TGCGCCAGCAGCCAAGATCGGAATTCACCCCTCCACTTT
CASSQDRNSPLHF
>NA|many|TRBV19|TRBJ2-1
TGTGCCAGTAGTATCTGGGACTCTTCCTACAATGAGCAGTTCTTC
CASSIWDSSYNEQFF
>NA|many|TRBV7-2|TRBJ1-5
TGTGCCAGCAGCTTAGGTTGGGGCGGGGGGCAGCCCCAGCATTTT
CASSLGWGGGQPQHF
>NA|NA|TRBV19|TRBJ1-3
TGTGCCAGCGAGGAGGGTACCATTGGAAACACCATATATTTT
CASEEGTIGNTIYF
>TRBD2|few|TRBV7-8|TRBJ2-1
TGTGCCAGCAGCTTAGGGGGGGGGAGGAGCTCCTACAATGAGCAGTTCTTC
CASSLGGGRSSYNEQFF
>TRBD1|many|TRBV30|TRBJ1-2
TGTGCCTGGAGTTACGACAGGGGTTACTATGGCTACACCTTC
CAWSYDRGYYGYTF
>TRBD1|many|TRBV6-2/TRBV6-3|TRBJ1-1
TGTGCCAGCAGTCCCCTTTCGGGACAGAGGACTGAAGCTTTCTTT
CASSPLSGQRTEAFF
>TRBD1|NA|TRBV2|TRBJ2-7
TGTGCCAGTAGCCTACAGGGGGAATTCGGAGACGAGCAGTACTTC
CASSLQGEFGDEQYF
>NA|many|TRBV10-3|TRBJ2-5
TGTGCCATCCGCTCCGACGGTGCGGGTGACGAGACCCAGTACTTC
CAIRSDGAGDETQYF
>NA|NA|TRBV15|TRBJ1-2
TGTGCCACCTGGCACCAGGGGTATGGCTACACCTTC
CATWHQGYGYTF
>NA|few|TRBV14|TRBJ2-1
TGTGCCAGCAAGGGCCCTCACAATGAGCAGTTCTTC
CASKGPHNEQFF
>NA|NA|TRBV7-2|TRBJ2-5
TGTGCCAGCAGCTTGGGGATCACGGCAGGCCAAGAGACCCAGTACTTC
CASSLGITAGQETQYF
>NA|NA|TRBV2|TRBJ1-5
TGTGCCAGTGGAGGGAGTAGCAATCAGCCCCAGCATTTT
CASGGSSNQPQHF
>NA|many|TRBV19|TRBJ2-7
TGTGCCAGTAGCAGTGATCTCAGGGGTCTCTACGAGCAGTACTTC
CASSSDLRGLYEQYF
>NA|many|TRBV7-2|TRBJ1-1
TGTGCCAGCAGCTTAGTGGTAATGAACACTGAAGCTTTCTTT
CASSLVVMNTEAFF
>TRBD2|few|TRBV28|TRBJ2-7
TGTGCCAGCAGTGGGACTAGCGGGGTCCCTCGGGAGCAGTACTTC
CASSGTSGVPREQYF
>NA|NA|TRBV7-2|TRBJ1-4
TGTGCCAGCTCGGCCCGTTCGGGCGATGAAAAACTGTTTTTT
CASSARSGDEKLFF
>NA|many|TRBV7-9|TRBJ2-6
TGTGCCAGCAGGAAGGACTCTGGGGCCAACGTCCTGACTTTC
CASRKDSGANVLTF
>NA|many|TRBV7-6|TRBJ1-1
TGTGCCAGCAGATCATTGCAGGGTGCGTACACTGAAGCTTTCTTT
CASRSLQGAYTEAFF
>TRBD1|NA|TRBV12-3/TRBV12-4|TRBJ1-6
TGTGCCAGCAGTCTTGGGACAGCACTATATTCACCCCTCCACTTT
CASSLGTALYSPLHF
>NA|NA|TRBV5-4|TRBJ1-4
TGTGCCAGCAGGCTCGGGGGACCTAATGAAAAACTGTTTTTT
CASRLGGPNEKLFF
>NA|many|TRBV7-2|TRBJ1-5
TGTGCCAGCAGCTTAAGAGCCCTCAATAGCAATCAGCCCCAGCATTTT
CASSLRALNSNQPQHF
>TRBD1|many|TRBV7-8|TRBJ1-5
TGTGCCAGCAGCATCGACAGGGCTCAGCCCCAGCATTTT
CASSIDRAQPQHF
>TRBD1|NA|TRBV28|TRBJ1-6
TGTGCCAGCAGTTTACTGCTTGGGACAGGGGGCAATTCACCCCTCCACTTT
CASSLLLGTGGNSPLHF
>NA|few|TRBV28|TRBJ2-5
TGTGCCAGCAGTTTATCCAGGGCAATCCAAGAGACCCAGTACTTC
CASSLSRAIQETQYF
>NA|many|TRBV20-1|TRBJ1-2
TGCAGTGCTAGAAATGGAATCTGGGGCGAGGTCTATGGCTACACCTTC
CSARNGIWGEVYGYTF
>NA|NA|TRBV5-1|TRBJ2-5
TGCGCCAGCAGCAGCCCACCCCTTGAGACCCAGTACTTC
CASSSPPLETQYF
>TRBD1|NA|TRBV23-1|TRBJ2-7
TGCGCCAGCAGTCCCTTACAGGGGAAAGCCTGCCGAGACTACGAGCAGTACTTC
CASSPLQGKACRDYEQYF
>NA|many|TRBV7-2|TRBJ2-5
TGTGCCAGCAGCCCTGACCGAAGTAGTCTTGAGACCCAGTACTTC
CASSPDRSSLETQYF
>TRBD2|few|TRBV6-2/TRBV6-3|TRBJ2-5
TGTGCCAGCAGTTCCGCTAGCGGGGGCCGAGGGGAGACCCAGTACTTC
CASSSASGGRGETQYF
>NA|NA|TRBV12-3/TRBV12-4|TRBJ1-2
TGTGCCAGCAGTAGGAGAGAGGGGGATGCGGCTAACTATGGCTACACCTTC
CASSRREGDAANYGYTF
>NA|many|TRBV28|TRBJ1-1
TGTGCCAGCAATCTCATGAACACTGAAGCTTTCTTT
CASNLMNTEAFF
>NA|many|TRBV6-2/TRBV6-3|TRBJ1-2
TGTGCCAGCAGTTCGATCTCTACCTATGGCTACACCTTC
CASSSISTYGYTF
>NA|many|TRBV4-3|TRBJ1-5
TGCGCCAGCAGCCAAGTGAGATTACTCTTCAATCAGCCCCAGCATTTT
CASSQVRLLFNQPQHF
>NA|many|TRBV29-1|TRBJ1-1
TGCAGCGTCTACAGGGACCCGAACACTGAAGCTTTCTTT
CSVYRDPNTEAFF
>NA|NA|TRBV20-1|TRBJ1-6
TGCAGTGCTAGAGATTTAAGGGATTGGAGCTCCTATAATTCACCCCTCCACTTT
CSARDLRDWSSYNSPLHF
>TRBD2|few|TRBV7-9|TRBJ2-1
TGTGCCAGCAGCTTTAGAGCGGGAGCCTACAATGAGCAGTTCTTC
CASSFRAGAYNEQFF
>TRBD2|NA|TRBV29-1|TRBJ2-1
TGCAGCGTTGAAGACCGAGCGGGGAAGATGAATGAGCAGTTCTTC
CSVEDRAGKMNEQFF
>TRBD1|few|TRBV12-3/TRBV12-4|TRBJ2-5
TGTGCCAGCAGCCTGGGGGACAGGGGGCGGGGGACCCAGTACTTC
CASSLGDRGRGTQYF
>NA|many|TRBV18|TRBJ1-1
TGTGCCAGCTCACCACGACCCGTACCCGCTGAAGCTTTCTTT
CASSPRPVPAEAFF
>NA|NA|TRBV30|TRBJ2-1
TGTGCCTGGAGAAACGCGGTCCTTAACAATGAGCAGTTCTTC
CAWRNAVLNNEQFF
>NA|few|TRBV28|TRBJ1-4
TGTGCCAGCAAGGAAGGGATACCAGAAAAACTGTTTTTT
CASKEGIPEKLFF
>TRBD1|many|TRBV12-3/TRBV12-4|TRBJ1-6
TGTGCCAGCAGTTTCCACAGGGGGCGAGGTTCACCCCTCCACTTT
CASSFHRGRGSPLHF
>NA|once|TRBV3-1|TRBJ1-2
TGTGCCAGCAGCCAAGATAGGAGTAACTATGGCTACACCTTC
CASSQDRSNYGYTF
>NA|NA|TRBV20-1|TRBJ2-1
TGCAGTGCTAGACCCCCGGGACCCATACAGAATGAGCAGTTCTTC
CSARPPGPIQNEQFF
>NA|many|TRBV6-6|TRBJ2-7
TGTGCCAGCAACGTCCCAGGGGGACTGTACTTC
CASNVPGGLYF
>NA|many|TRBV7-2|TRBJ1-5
TGTGCCAGCAGCTTAGGCCCGAGTGGGGTGGATCAGCCCCAGCATTTT
CASSLGPSGVDQPQHF
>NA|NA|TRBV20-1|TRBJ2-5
TGCAGTGCTAGTTGGTGGAGAAACCAAGAGACCCAGTACTTC
CSASWWRNQETQYF
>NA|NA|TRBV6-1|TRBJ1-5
TGTGCCAGCAGTGAACGGGACAATCAGCCCCAGCATTTT
CASSERDNQPQHF
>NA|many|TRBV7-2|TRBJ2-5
TGTGCCAGCAGCTTATGGGACGGACAAGAGACCCAGTACTTC
CASSLWDGQETQYF
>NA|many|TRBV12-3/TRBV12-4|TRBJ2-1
TGTGCCAGCGGGGTGGCAGGGGCTGGGTTCTTC
CASGVAGAGFF
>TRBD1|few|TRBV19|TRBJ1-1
TGTGCCAGTAGGAGTCGACAGGGGAAGTCGTCGGAAGCTTTCTTT
CASRSRQGKSSEAFF
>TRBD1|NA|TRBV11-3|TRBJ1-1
TGTGCCAGCAACCCAGGGGGTTCGGTACAGGCTGAAGCTTTCTTT
CASNPGGSVQAEAFF
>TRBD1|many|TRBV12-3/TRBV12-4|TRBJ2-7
TGTGCCAGCAGGCGCCGGGACAGGGTTGGCGAGCAGTACTTC
CASRRRDRVGEQYF